This is a list of T cell receptor beta chains from one sample in a study of shared clonotypes between healthy human individuals. Only in-frame clones appear in the TCRdb table, and some are missing; sequencing was by immunoSEQ multiplex PCR. The data contain about 600,000 clones, roughly 98% of them singletons. The sequencing sample was made of naive CD8+ T cells sorted from blood. The receptor set was obtained from a man aged 30-40 years in good health. Each CDR3 is given with its conserved first and last residue. The order of the fields is V gene, D gene, J gene, clone size, CDR3 DNA, CDR3 protein. The D gene is left open where the match is weak. Size values are once, few and many counts, or a class for expanded clones, and some rows have none.

v_call: TRBV5-1
d_call: .
j_call: TRBJ2-3
clone_size: .
cdr3_nt: TGCGCCAGCAGCTTGTTTGTAGTGACTAGCACAGATACGCAGTATTTT
cdr3_aa: CASSLFVVTSTDTQYF

v_call: TRBV7-9
d_call: .
j_call: TRBJ2-3
clone_size: once
cdr3_nt: TGTGCCAGCAGCTTAGCGCTCCAGATAGATACGCAGTATTTT
cdr3_aa: CASSLALQIDTQYF

v_call: TRBV28
d_call: TRBD1
j_call: TRBJ1-2
clone_size: .
cdr3_nt: TGTGCCAGCACCTACAATCGGGACAGTTATGGCTACACCTTC
cdr3_aa: CASTYNRDSYGYTF

v_call: TRBV18
d_call: .
j_call: TRBJ1-5
clone_size: .
cdr3_nt: TGTGCCAGCTCACCACTGGCGACTGGGGTGAGCAATCAGCCCCAGCATTTT
cdr3_aa: CASSPLATGVSNQPQHF

v_call: TRBV7-9
d_call: .
j_call: TRBJ2-7
clone_size: once
cdr3_nt: TGTGCCAGCAGCCGGCCTGGGGGGTCCTACGAGCAGTACTTC
cdr3_aa: CASSRPGGSYEQYF

v_call: TRBV4-1
d_call: .
j_call: TRBJ2-3
clone_size: .
cdr3_nt: TGCGCCAGCAGCCAAGATCAGGGGCCCACAGATACGCAGTATTTT
cdr3_aa: CASSQDQGPTDTQYF

v_call: TRBV7-9
d_call: .
j_call: TRBJ2-7
clone_size: .
cdr3_nt: TGTGCCAGCAGCTTAGCGTTGTACGAGCAGTACTTC
cdr3_aa: CASSLALYEQYF

v_call: TRBV2
d_call: .
j_call: TRBJ2-5
clone_size: .
cdr3_nt: TGTGCCAGCCGGGGTGGGAAAGAGACCCAGTACTTC
cdr3_aa: CASRGGKETQYF

v_call: TRBV28
d_call: TRBD1
j_call: TRBJ1-5
clone_size: .
cdr3_nt: TGTGCCAGCAGTTTAACCGGGACAGGGAGCAATCAGCCCCAGCATTTT
cdr3_aa: CASSLTGTGSNQPQHF

v_call: TRBV7-9
d_call: TRBD2
j_call: TRBJ2-1
clone_size: once
cdr3_nt: TGTGCCCACTCGACTAGCTTACGGGGCGATGAGCAGTTCTTC
cdr3_aa: CAHSTSLRGDEQFF

v_call: TRBV7-3
d_call: .
j_call: TRBJ1-1
clone_size: .
cdr3_nt: TGTGCCAGCTCGACCCGGGCAGGGCTGGACACTGAAGCTTTCTTT
cdr3_aa: CASSTRAGLDTEAFF

v_call: TRBV10-2
d_call: .
j_call: TRBJ2-7
clone_size: .
cdr3_nt: TGCGCCAGCAGTGAGACAGGCGGGATGAAGTCCTACGAGCAGTACTTC
cdr3_aa: CASSETGGMKSYEQYF

v_call: TRBV5-1
d_call: TRBD2
j_call: TRBJ2-7
clone_size: .
cdr3_nt: TGCGCCAGCAGCTTGAGGGAGGGAGTTTACGAGCAGTACTTC
cdr3_aa: CASSLREGVYEQYF

v_call: TRBV5-4
d_call: .
j_call: TRBJ2-7
clone_size: .
cdr3_nt: TGTGCCAGCAGCTTGGAAGTACCAGGGACCGAGCAGTACTTC
cdr3_aa: CASSLEVPGTEQYF

v_call: TRBV7-7
d_call: .
j_call: TRBJ2-2
clone_size: .
cdr3_nt: TGTGCTAGCAAGACGAACACCGGGGAGCTGTTTTTT
cdr3_aa: CASKTNTGELFF

v_call: TRBV5-1
d_call: TRBD1
j_call: TRBJ1-2
clone_size: .
cdr3_nt: TGCGCCAGCAGCTTGGTCGCTGGGACAGGGACCGAGGGTGGCTACACCTTC
cdr3_aa: CASSLVAGTGTEGGYTF

v_call: TRBV7-9
d_call: TRBD1
j_call: TRBJ1-2
clone_size: .
cdr3_nt: TGTGCCAGCAGCTTAGACCCGGACCGGGACAGAAGATATGGCTACACCTTC
cdr3_aa: CASSLDPDRDRRYGYTF

v_call: TRBV29-1
d_call: TRBD1
j_call: TRBJ2-7
clone_size: .
cdr3_nt: TGCAGCGGCAGGGGGCCTTACGAGCAGTACTTC
cdr3_aa: CSGRGPYEQYF

v_call: TRBV7-9
d_call: TRBD2
j_call: TRBJ2-1
clone_size: .
cdr3_nt: TGTGCCAGCAGCTTAGAGACTAGCGGGAGGGTTTTCAATGAGCAGTTCTTC
cdr3_aa: CASSLETSGRVFNEQFF

v_call: TRBV5-1
d_call: .
j_call: TRBJ2-2
clone_size: .
cdr3_nt: TGCGCCAGCAGCTTTCATCGGGTGTCTACGAACACCGGGGAGCTGTTTTTT
cdr3_aa: CASSFHRVSTNTGELFF

v_call: TRBV7-8
d_call: .
j_call: TRBJ2-1
clone_size: .
cdr3_nt: TGTGCCAGCAGCGATGCGGGGAGGACTTACAATGAGCAGTTCTTC
cdr3_aa: CASSDAGRTYNEQFF

v_call: TRBV5-5
d_call: TRBD1
j_call: TRBJ1-1
clone_size: .
cdr3_nt: TGTGCCAGCAGCTTGGTTCAGGGGGATAACACTGAAGCTTTCTTT
cdr3_aa: CASSLVQGDNTEAFF

v_call: TRBV6-8
d_call: TRBD2
j_call: TRBJ2-7
clone_size: .
cdr3_nt: TGTGCCAGCAGTTACCCACGTCGGGAGGGCGGGAGTAACGACGAGCAGTACTTC
cdr3_aa: CASSYPRREGGSNDEQYF

v_call: TRBV4-1
d_call: .
j_call: TRBJ2-1
clone_size: .
cdr3_nt: TGCGCCAGCAGCCAAGAACCCCTAAGGCAAAATGAGCAGTTCTTC
cdr3_aa: CASSQEPLRQNEQFF

v_call: TRBV5-1
d_call: .
j_call: TRBJ2-7
clone_size: few
cdr3_nt: TGCGCCAGCAGCTTGGACTACGAGCAGTACTTC
cdr3_aa: CASSLDYEQYF

v_call: TRBV6-5
d_call: .
j_call: TRBJ2-7
clone_size: .
cdr3_nt: TGTGCCAGCAGTTCCCTTCTAGCGCGGAGCTACGAGCAGTACTTC
cdr3_aa: CASSSLLARSYEQYF

v_call: TRBV15
d_call: TRBD1
j_call: TRBJ2-7
clone_size: .
cdr3_nt: TGTGCCACCAGCCAATACAGGGGGCAGTATAACGAGCAGTACTTC
cdr3_aa: CATSQYRGQYNEQYF

v_call: TRBV7-9
d_call: TRBD1
j_call: TRBJ2-7
clone_size: .
cdr3_nt: TGTGCCAGCAGCTCTCCCGGGACAGGGAGGGACTACGAGCAGTACTTC
cdr3_aa: CASSSPGTGRDYEQYF

v_call: TRBV13
d_call: TRBD2
j_call: TRBJ2-1
clone_size: once
cdr3_nt: TGTGCCAGCAGCCCCCCCTCAGCGGGAGGGTACAATGAGCAGTTCTTC
cdr3_aa: CASSPPSAGGYNEQFF

v_call: TRBV30
d_call: .
j_call: TRBJ2-3
clone_size: .
cdr3_nt: TGTGCCTGGGACCCGACCACGAGCACAGATACGCAGTATTTT
cdr3_aa: CAWDPTTSTDTQYF

v_call: TRBV4-1
d_call: TRBD2
j_call: TRBJ2-7
clone_size: .
cdr3_nt: TGCGCCAGCAGCCACCCACTAGCGGGAGGGACCTACGAGCAGTACTTC
cdr3_aa: CASSHPLAGGTYEQYF

v_call: TRBV5-1
d_call: TRBD2
j_call: TRBJ2-1
clone_size: .
cdr3_nt: TGCGCCAGCAGAGATCCGGGACTAGCGGATTACAATGAGCAGTTCTTC
cdr3_aa: CASRDPGLADYNEQFF

v_call: TRBV7-6
d_call: TRBD2
j_call: TRBJ2-3
clone_size: .
cdr3_nt: TGTGCCAGCAGCTGGGCGGGGGGGCAAGATACGCAGTATTTT
cdr3_aa: CASSWAGGQDTQYF

v_call: TRBV7-2
d_call: .
j_call: TRBJ2-1
clone_size: .
cdr3_nt: TGTGCCAGCAGCTTAATGGGGCCCCAAGTCCCCAATGAGCAGTTCTTC
cdr3_aa: CASSLMGPQVPNEQFF

v_call: TRBV7-2
d_call: .
j_call: TRBJ2-5
clone_size: once
cdr3_nt: TGTGCCAGCAGCCCGACTTACGGGGTCGGAGAGACCCAGTACTTC
cdr3_aa: CASSPTYGVGETQYF

v_call: TRBV4-1
d_call: TRBD1
j_call: TRBJ1-4
clone_size: once
cdr3_nt: TGCGCCAGCAGCCATAACCCGGACAGGATAGTTAAAGAAAAACTGTTTTTT
cdr3_aa: CASSHNPDRIVKEKLFF

v_call: TRBV5-6
d_call: .
j_call: TRBJ1-5
clone_size: .
cdr3_nt: TGTGCCAGCAGTTTAATCTCGCAGGACAATCAGCCCCAGCATTTT
cdr3_aa: CASSLISQDNQPQHF

v_call: TRBV4-1
d_call: TRBD2
j_call: TRBJ2-1
clone_size: few
cdr3_nt: TGCGCCAGCAGCCAAGTTCCCCTAGCGGGAGTACCGTTCTTC
cdr3_aa: CASSQVPLAGVPFF

v_call: TRBV28
d_call: TRBD1
j_call: TRBJ2-7
clone_size: .
cdr3_nt: TGTGCCAGCAGTTTAGCCCTAGGACAGGCTACCTACGAGCAGTACTTC
cdr3_aa: CASSLALGQATYEQYF

v_call: TRBV7-7
d_call: TRBD2
j_call: TRBJ2-1
clone_size: .
cdr3_nt: TGTGCCAGCAGCGCATTAGCGGGATCCTACAATGAGCAGTTCTTC
cdr3_aa: CASSALAGSYNEQFF

v_call: TRBV28
d_call: TRBD1
j_call: TRBJ2-7
clone_size: .
cdr3_nt: TGTGCCAGCAGAAGCATGGTAATTTTTTGGGACAGCTCCTACGAGCAGTACTTC
cdr3_aa: CASRSMVIFWDSSYEQYF

v_call: TRBV7-8
d_call: TRBD1
j_call: TRBJ1-5
clone_size: .
cdr3_nt: TGTGCCAGCAGCTTGGGGGTGGGGACAGACAATCAGCCCCAGCATTTT
cdr3_aa: CASSLGVGTDNQPQHF

v_call: TRBV7-9
d_call: .
j_call: TRBJ2-7
clone_size: .
cdr3_nt: TGTGCCAGCAGCTTAGTTGGGGGGGACAGAACCTCCTACGAGCAGTACTTC
cdr3_aa: CASSLVGGDRTSYEQYF

v_call: TRBV5-6
d_call: .
j_call: TRBJ2-5
clone_size: once
cdr3_nt: TGTGCCAGCAGCTTGCTAGGCGGGGAGACCCAGTACTTC
cdr3_aa: CASSLLGGETQYF

v_call: TRBV5-4
d_call: TRBD2
j_call: TRBJ2-7
clone_size: once
cdr3_nt: TGTGCCAGCAGCAAGCTAGCGGGCTATCAGACCTACGAGCAGTACTTC
cdr3_aa: CASSKLAGYQTYEQYF

v_call: TRBV18
d_call: .
j_call: TRBJ2-7
clone_size: .
cdr3_nt: TGTGCCAGCTCACCAAAGGGATCCTACGAGCAGTACTTC
cdr3_aa: CASSPKGSYEQYF

v_call: TRBV13
d_call: .
j_call: TRBJ2-2
clone_size: .
cdr3_nt: TGTGCCAGCAGCTTAGCACAGGGCATTGAGACGGTGTTTTTT
cdr3_aa: CASSLAQGIETVFF

v_call: TRBV27
d_call: .
j_call: TRBJ2-7
clone_size: .
cdr3_nt: TGTGCCAGCAGTTTCCAGGGGTTTAGCTCCTACGAGCAGTACTTC
cdr3_aa: CASSFQGFSSYEQYF

v_call: TRBV30
d_call: .
j_call: TRBJ1-2
clone_size: .
cdr3_nt: TGTGCCTCCCAGACAGGAGGAAATGTTCCTGGCTACACCTTC
cdr3_aa: CASQTGGNVPGYTF

v_call: TRBV7-2
d_call: .
j_call: TRBJ2-3
clone_size: .
cdr3_nt: TGTGCCAGCAGCCAAGGCCTTAGCACAGATACGCAGTATTTT
cdr3_aa: CASSQGLSTDTQYF

v_call: TRBV5-4
d_call: TRBD1
j_call: TRBJ2-7
clone_size: .
cdr3_nt: TGTGCCAGCAGCCCGGGACAGGGAGGCTACGAGCAGTACTTC
cdr3_aa: CASSPGQGGYEQYF

v_call: TRBV9
d_call: TRBD2
j_call: TRBJ2-1
clone_size: .
cdr3_nt: TGTGCCAGCAGCGCTAGCGGGAGAATTTGGGATGAGCAGTTCTTC
cdr3_aa: CASSASGRIWDEQFF